This is a list of T cell receptor beta chains from one sample in a study of cytomegalovirus exposure and HLA in healthy donors. The table came from immunoSEQ multiplex PCR; TCRdb's copy has only in-frame clones and leaves some out. Here the sample spans about 82,000 clones, 70% to 80% being singletons. Sequenced sample: PBMCs. The receptors derive from a man aged 55 to 69 in good health and CMV-seronegative. Both conserved end residues are part of each CDR3. Fields, in order: clone size, V gene, J gene, D gene, CDR3 DNA, CDR3 protein. A D gene is named only where the DNA matches it firmly. A row's size may be missing; if present it is once, few, many or a size class.

clone size: .; V gene: TRBV7-9; J gene: TRBJ2-3; D gene: TRBD2; CDR3 DNA: TGTGCCAGCAGATTTGCGTGGCGGGGGAGCACAGATACGCAGTATTTT; CDR3 protein: CASRFAWRGSTDTQYF
clone size: few; V gene: TRBV6-1; J gene: TRBJ2-5; D gene: TRBD1; CDR3 DNA: TGTGCCAGCGAGGTCGACAGGGCGTCGCTTGAGACCCAGTACTTC; CDR3 protein: CASEVDRASLETQYF
clone size: .; V gene: TRBV4-3; J gene: TRBJ2-7; D gene: .; CDR3 DNA: TGCGCCAGCAGCCAAAACAGGAACTACGAGCAGTACTTC; CDR3 protein: CASSQNRNYEQYF
clone size: .; V gene: TRBV5-1; J gene: TRBJ2-2; D gene: .; CDR3 DNA: TGCGCCAGCAGCTTGCGGGTTTCAGACACCGGGGAGCTGTTTTTT; CDR3 protein: CASSLRVSDTGELFF
clone size: .; V gene: TRBV5-4; J gene: TRBJ1-2; D gene: .; CDR3 DNA: TGTGCCAGCAGCTTGGGGTGGACAGCGGACACCGTCTTC; CDR3 protein: CASSLGWTADTVF
clone size: .; V gene: TRBV7-9; J gene: TRBJ2-5; D gene: TRBD2; CDR3 DNA: TGTGCCAGCAGCTCATTACTAGCGGGGGGGTTGGAGACCCAGTACTTC; CDR3 protein: CASSSLLAGGLETQYF
clone size: .; V gene: TRBV6-5; J gene: TRBJ1-3; D gene: TRBD1; CDR3 DNA: TGTGCCAGCACCTCCGAACAGGGGGTTGGAAACACCATATATTTT; CDR3 protein: CASTSEQGVGNTIYF
clone size: .; V gene: TRBV28; J gene: TRBJ2-7; D gene: .; CDR3 DNA: TGTGCCAGCAGACCGGGGTTCTCCTACGAGCAGTACTTC; CDR3 protein: CASRPGFSYEQYF
clone size: .; V gene: TRBV7-6; J gene: TRBJ1-4; D gene: .; CDR3 DNA: TGTGCCAGCAGCTTAGCCCATCAGACAGAAAAACTGTTTTTT; CDR3 protein: CASSLAHQTEKLFF
clone size: .; V gene: TRBV2; J gene: TRBJ2-3; D gene: TRBD2; CDR3 DNA: TGTGCCAGCAGAACGGGACTAGCAGATACGCAGTATTTT; CDR3 protein: CASRTGLADTQYF
clone size: once; V gene: TRBV4-1; J gene: TRBJ2-7; D gene: TRBD2; CDR3 DNA: TGCGCCAGCAGCCAAGAACTAGCGGTCTCCTACGAGCAGTACTTC; CDR3 protein: CASSQELAVSYEQYF
clone size: .; V gene: TRBV5-1; J gene: TRBJ1-2; D gene: TRBD1; CDR3 DNA: TGCGCCAGCAGCTCGGGACAGGCGGGGAACTATGGCTACACCTTC; CDR3 protein: CASSSGQAGNYGYTF
clone size: few; V gene: TRBV27; J gene: TRBJ2-7; D gene: .; CDR3 DNA: TGTGCCAATACGACAGTATACGAGCAGTACTTC; CDR3 protein: CANTTVYEQYF
clone size: once; V gene: TRBV5-4; J gene: TRBJ2-3; D gene: .; CDR3 DNA: TGTGCCAGCAGCTTGCGCGGGCGCGAAACGCAGTATTTT; CDR3 protein: CASSLRGRETQYF
clone size: once; V gene: TRBV29-1; J gene: TRBJ2-1; D gene: TRBD2; CDR3 DNA: TGCAGCGTTCGGCCAGCGGGGGGGAGCTCCTACAATGAGCAGTTCTTC; CDR3 protein: CSVRPAGGSSYNEQFF
clone size: .; V gene: TRBV6-5; J gene: TRBJ1-6; D gene: TRBD1; CDR3 DNA: TGTGCCAGCAGTTTGGGGACAGGGGATTCACCCCTCCACTTT; CDR3 protein: CASSLGTGDSPLHF
clone size: .; V gene: TRBV18; J gene: TRBJ1-4; D gene: TRBD1; CDR3 DNA: TGTGCCAGCTCAACCAGGGGGCGTAATAATGAAAAACTGTTTTTT; CDR3 protein: CASSTRGRNNEKLFF
clone size: .; V gene: TRBV7-2; J gene: TRBJ2-2; D gene: .; CDR3 DNA: TGTGCCAGCAGCTTATTGGGGGGTACCGGGGAGCTGTTTTTT; CDR3 protein: CASSLLGGTGELFF
clone size: .; V gene: TRBV7-9; J gene: TRBJ2-2; D gene: TRBD1; CDR3 DNA: TGTGCCAGCAGCTTAACAGGGGCCTTATCCGGGGAGCTGTTTTTT; CDR3 protein: CASSLTGALSGELFF
clone size: large; V gene: TRBV7-9; J gene: TRBJ1-1; D gene: .; CDR3 DNA: TGTGCCAGCAGCGCAGACAAGAATGAAGCTTTCTTT; CDR3 protein: CASSADKNEAFF
clone size: .; V gene: TRBV4-1; J gene: TRBJ1-5; D gene: TRBD1; CDR3 DNA: TGCGCCAGCAGCCAAGGGTGGGGACAGGGCCATCAGCCCCAGCATTTT; CDR3 protein: CASSQGWGQGHQPQHF
clone size: .; V gene: TRBV5-4; J gene: TRBJ2-7; D gene: TRBD1; CDR3 DNA: TGTGCCAGCAGCTGGCGAAACAGGGACAGTCGCTACGAGCAGTACTTC; CDR3 protein: CASSWRNRDSRYEQYF
clone size: few; V gene: TRBV6-1; J gene: TRBJ1-4; D gene: .; CDR3 DNA: TGTGCCAGCAGTGAAGCGAGGGGCGCGGGGGAAAAACTGTTTTTT; CDR3 protein: CASSEARGAGEKLFF
clone size: .; V gene: TRBV2; J gene: TRBJ1-5; D gene: TRBD1; CDR3 DNA: TGTGCCAGCAGTGAGAGGGACAGGGTTAATCAGCCCCAGCATTTT; CDR3 protein: CASSERDRVNQPQHF
clone size: few; V gene: TRBV5-1; J gene: TRBJ2-7; D gene: TRBD1; CDR3 DNA: TGCGCCAGCAGCCCTCCCGGGACAGGTAGCTTCGTGCAGTACTTC; CDR3 protein: CASSPPGTGSFVQYF
clone size: .; V gene: TRBV6-1; J gene: TRBJ2-3; D gene: .; CDR3 DNA: TGTGCCAGCAGTGATTTAGGGGGAAGCACAGATACGCAGTATTTT; CDR3 protein: CASSDLGGSTDTQYF
clone size: .; V gene: TRBV6-1; J gene: TRBJ1-2; D gene: .; CDR3 DNA: TGTGCCAGCAGTGAAACAGGCTATCTGAACTCCTATGGCTACACCTTC; CDR3 protein: CASSETGYLNSYGYTF
clone size: few; V gene: TRBV7-9; J gene: TRBJ2-1; D gene: TRBD2; CDR3 DNA: TGTGCCAGCAGAGGGGAGGGAAGCTCCTACAATGAGCAGTTCTTC; CDR3 protein: CASRGEGSSYNEQFF
clone size: .; V gene: TRBV9; J gene: TRBJ2-1; D gene: .; CDR3 DNA: TGTGCCAGCAGCGATCAGTTGTCAGGGGACTACAATGAGCAGTTCTTC; CDR3 protein: CASSDQLSGDYNEQFF
clone size: .; V gene: TRBV9; J gene: TRBJ1-1; D gene: TRBD1; CDR3 DNA: TGTGCCAGCAGCGTAGGGGCCGGGACAGTAAATATCGACTCTGAAGCTTTCTTT; CDR3 protein: CASSVGAGTVNIDSEAFF
clone size: .; V gene: TRBV7-2; J gene: TRBJ2-2; D gene: TRBD2; CDR3 DNA: TGTGCCAGCAGCTTGGGGATAGCGGGAGGAATGGCCGGGGAGCTGTTTTTT; CDR3 protein: CASSLGIAGGMAGELFF
clone size: .; V gene: TRBV5-4; J gene: TRBJ2-1; D gene: TRBD2; CDR3 DNA: TGTGCCAGCAGCTTACCACTAGCGGACAATGAGCAGTTCTTC; CDR3 protein: CASSLPLADNEQFF
clone size: .; V gene: TRBV6-4; J gene: TRBJ1-1; D gene: TRBD1; CDR3 DNA: TGTGCCAGCAGCCCCGGGGACAGCAACACTGAAGCTTTCTTT; CDR3 protein: CASSPGDSNTEAFF
clone size: few; V gene: TRBV4-2; J gene: TRBJ2-6; D gene: .; CDR3 DNA: TGTGCCAGCAGCCAAGATGCGGACTCTGGGGCCAACGTCCTGACTTTC; CDR3 protein: CASSQDADSGANVLTF
clone size: few; V gene: TRBV28; J gene: TRBJ2-7; D gene: .; CDR3 DNA: TGTGCCAGCAGTTTAACTGGGGAGAGCTCCTACGAGCAGTACTTC; CDR3 protein: CASSLTGESSYEQYF
clone size: .; V gene: TRBV18; J gene: TRBJ2-7; D gene: TRBD1; CDR3 DNA: TGTGCCAGCTCACCACTTCGGGACAGGGCTTACGAGCAGTACTTC; CDR3 protein: CASSPLRDRAYEQYF
clone size: .; V gene: TRBV11-3; J gene: TRBJ2-5; D gene: TRBD2; CDR3 DNA: TGTGCCAGCAGCTTGGGGGGACTAGCGGGGCAAGAGACCCAGTACTTC; CDR3 protein: CASSLGGLAGQETQYF
clone size: .; V gene: TRBV28; J gene: TRBJ2-3; D gene: TRBD1; CDR3 DNA: TGTGCCAGCAGTGCCCCTGGACAGGGCACAGATACGCAGTATTTT; CDR3 protein: CASSAPGQGTDTQYF
clone size: once; V gene: TRBV5-1; J gene: TRBJ2-7; D gene: .; CDR3 DNA: TGCGCCAGCAGCTTGGCACTTTACTCCTACGAGCAGTACTTC; CDR3 protein: CASSLALYSYEQYF
clone size: .; V gene: TRBV28; J gene: TRBJ2-3; D gene: .; CDR3 DNA: TGTGCCAGCCGCCAGGGTCCCACAGATACGCAGTATTTT; CDR3 protein: CASRQGPTDTQYF
clone size: .; V gene: TRBV9; J gene: TRBJ2-2; D gene: TRBD1; CDR3 DNA: TGTGCCAGCAGCATCCGCACAGGGGGCTCTGGCACCGGGGAGCTGTTTTTT; CDR3 protein: CASSIRTGGSGTGELFF
clone size: .; V gene: TRBV9; J gene: TRBJ1-1; D gene: TRBD1; CDR3 DNA: TGTGCCAGCAGACCAAGACCCCAGGGGGACACTGAAGCTTTCTTT; CDR3 protein: CASRPRPQGDTEAFF
clone size: .; V gene: TRBV9; J gene: TRBJ2-3; D gene: .; CDR3 DNA: TGTGCCAGCAGCGTAAGAGGGGCGGGGATTGAAAGAGTGCGCACAGATACGCAGTATTTT; CDR3 protein: CASSVRGAGIERVRTDTQYF
clone size: .; V gene: TRBV19; J gene: TRBJ2-6; D gene: .; CDR3 DNA: TGTGCCAGTAGTATGCTCCGGGAACCTTATTCCTCTGGGGCCAACGTCCTGACTTTC; CDR3 protein: CASSMLREPYSSGANVLTF
clone size: few; V gene: TRBV14; J gene: TRBJ1-1; D gene: TRBD1; CDR3 DNA: TGTGCCAGCAGACCGAGGACAGGGATGAACACTGAAGCTTTCTTT; CDR3 protein: CASRPRTGMNTEAFF
clone size: once; V gene: TRBV5-1; J gene: TRBJ2-3; D gene: TRBD2; CDR3 DNA: TGCGCCAGCAGTCCCGGGACTATCTCGTCCCGAACGCAGTATTTT; CDR3 protein: CASSPGTISSRTQYF
clone size: .; V gene: TRBV29-1; J gene: TRBJ1-6; D gene: .; CDR3 DNA: TGCAGCGCTAGACAGACTCGGGATTCACCCCTCCACTTT; CDR3 protein: CSARQTRDSPLHF
clone size: .; V gene: TRBV11-2; J gene: TRBJ1-4; D gene: .; CDR3 DNA: TGTGCCAGCAGCTTAGGCCCCAGAAGGAGGGGAGAAAAACTGTTTTTT; CDR3 protein: CASSLGPRRRGEKLFF
clone size: .; V gene: TRBV2; J gene: TRBJ1-6; D gene: .; CDR3 DNA: TGTGCCAGCGGCGGTAATTCACCCCTCCACTTT; CDR3 protein: CASGGNSPLHF
clone size: .; V gene: TRBV18; J gene: TRBJ1-5; D gene: TRBD1; CDR3 DNA: TGTGCCAGCTCAGGTTGGGACAGGGGATTTGGGCCCCAGCATTTT; CDR3 protein: CASSGWDRGFGPQHF
clone size: .; V gene: TRBV5-8; J gene: TRBJ2-5; D gene: TRBD2; CDR3 DNA: TGTGCCAGCAGCTTGAGCGGGAGGGCCGGGGAGACCCAGTACTTC; CDR3 protein: CASSLSGRAGETQYF
clone size: .; V gene: TRBV7-2; J gene: TRBJ2-2; D gene: .; CDR3 DNA: TGTGCCAGCAGCCAACAGGGCCACACCGGGGAGCTGTTTTTT; CDR3 protein: CASSQQGHTGELFF
clone size: .; V gene: TRBV7-8; J gene: TRBJ2-5; D gene: TRBD1; CDR3 DNA: TGTGCCAGCAGCACCCGACAGGGGAACGAGACCCAGTACTTC; CDR3 protein: CASSTRQGNETQYF
clone size: once; V gene: TRBV4-2; J gene: TRBJ2-3; D gene: TRBD2; CDR3 DNA: TGTGCCAGCAGCCTTGGGACTTACCAAGCGGGGGGCACAGATACGCAGTATTTT; CDR3 protein: CASSLGTYQAGGTDTQYF
clone size: .; V gene: TRBV5-1; J gene: TRBJ1-6; D gene: TRBD1; CDR3 DNA: TGCGCCAGCAGCTTGGACGGACAGGGAGCAGCACCCCTCCACTTT; CDR3 protein: CASSLDGQGAAPLHF
clone size: .; V gene: TRBV6-9; J gene: TRBJ1-5; D gene: TRBD1; CDR3 DNA: TGTGCCAGCAGTATTCGGCGGGACAGGGGGTGCAATCAGCCCCAGCATTTT; CDR3 protein: CASSIRRDRGCNQPQHF
clone size: .; V gene: TRBV23-1; J gene: TRBJ1-4; D gene: .; CDR3 DNA: TGCGCCAGCAGTCGGGCGGGGTCAGATAATGAAAAACTGTTTTTT; CDR3 protein: CASSRAGSDNEKLFF
clone size: .; V gene: TRBV4-1; J gene: TRBJ2-5; D gene: TRBD1; CDR3 DNA: TGCGCCAGCAGCCGGCTAGGGGGCGCCGAGACCCAGTACTTC; CDR3 protein: CASSRLGGAETQYF
clone size: .; V gene: TRBV11-3; J gene: TRBJ1-1; D gene: .; CDR3 DNA: TGTGCCAGCAGCTTACGGGTGAACACTGAAGCTTTCTTT; CDR3 protein: CASSLRVNTEAFF
clone size: .; V gene: TRBV7-6; J gene: TRBJ1-2; D gene: .; CDR3 DNA: TGTGCCAGCAGCTCTGGACAGTTTTATGGCTACACCTTC; CDR3 protein: CASSSGQFYGYTF